This paragraph reports one T cell receptor beta chain. It lacks a known antigen. No base qualities exist here, and no much larger clone lies one base off it. The receptor library was made with the immunoSEQ multiplex PCR assay. Under the source paper's analysis protocol: A statistical classification framework was built for diagnosing cytomegalovirus status from the catalog of TCR beta chain sequences. The immuneACCESS repertoire file appears here via TCRdb, limited to in-frame rearrangements. These files lack a portion of the clones; in checked studies, under half of the deficit traces to unresolved V genes, and the cause of the others is not known. That table supplies the V and J calls and clone size; D and trimming were determined from the DNA. The sample table records approximately 170,000 clones; roughly 84% of these occur just once. The ten biggest clones cover roughly 10% of the sample. This record belongs to a study of cytomegalovirus exposure and HLA in healthy donors (TCRdb year 2017). A note on the overall study: According to a later analysis, one platform produced both the 110 or so validation repertoires and the 670 or so repertoires of the first cohort. A separate validation cohort of about 110 different subjects was used in addition to the 666-subject first cohort. The aim of the study was to test whether cataloging public T cell receptors could identify signatures of past pathogen exposure. High-throughput TCR immunosequencing, statistical association of individual TCRs with disease status, and machine learning were combined to predict cytomegalovirus infection status. The research as a whole found: Three of the identified cytomegalovirus-associated TCR beta chains were confirmed in vitro to be specific for cytomegalovirus antigens. The authors suggested that the approach could potentially be generalized to other disease states and immunological phenotypes. A later analysis had no HLA typing for the validation cohort, so co-occurrence there was scored across all 110 or so repertoires. The classifier was reported to diagnose cytomegalovirus status with high specificity and sensitivity in both the original and validation cohorts. Of the cluster scores, roughly 95% were above 0 in a later analysis, which found that TCRs clustered in the first cohort also tended to co-occur in the roughly 130 validation repertoires. A total of 150 or so TCR beta chains were listed by the study as associated with cytomegalovirus. While some public TCRs were present in many individuals, most TCR sequences turned up only very rarely across donors.

The donors were included in the validation cohort of some 120 subjects, a group kept apart from the 666-subject first cohort. The germline V gene (reference sequence) yields LNHNV for CDR1 and YYDKDF for CDR2. V and J are truncated by 1 base and 1 base respectively, leaving an intervening sequence of 5 bases. The CDR3, cysteine through phenylalanine, is 14 amino acids long. Of the read, only the CDR3 DNA is kept; its 42 bases are in frame from base 1. Here the chain combines TRBV15 and TRBJ2-4, with the identity of the D gene unclear. The sample was PBMCs. The TCR sequence derives from a man aged 30-40 years in good health and CMV-seropositive. The CDR3 here reads CATSRGPAKNIQYF. The bases read TGTGCCACCAGCAGAGGGCCTGCCAAAAACATTCAGTACTTC.